This is a list of T cell receptor beta chains from one sample in a study of blood T cell repertoires in COVID-19. Measured with immunoSEQ multiplex PCR; TCRdb has only the in-frame clones, and not every one. The sample records about 430,000 clones, roughly 84% being singletons. Sequenced material: PBMCs or T cells enriched from blood (not recorded which). These TCRs come from a woman under 30 who had been exposed to COVID-19. CDR3s include the opening cysteine and the closing phenylalanine or tryptophan. The order of the fields is V gene, CDR3 protein.

>TRBV30
CAWSGGWNEQFF
>TRBV10-3
CAMSRGTASYEQYF
>TRBV11-2
CASSLNYGETQYF
>TRBV7-3
CASSPVAPVNEQFF
>TRBV4-2
CASSQAGDLDGYEQYF
>TRBV7-2
CASSLVGQGGNQPQHF
>TRBV10-3
CAIRRDRESQTQYF
>TRBV6-4
CASSPDGGSYNEQFF
>TRBV14
CASSQVNSLAKNIQYF
>TRBV28
CASSLAGLGGTEAFF
>TRBV20-1
CSASPRDFRKYNEQFF
>TRBV3-1/TRBV3-2
CASSRSGHTGELFF
>TRBV5-1
CASSLVAGKDGYTF
>TRBV6-1
CASSEAGIGGRTIYNSPLHF
>TRBV19
CASSRGTRTANQPQHF
>TRBV28
CASSEPTGPRDEQFF
>TRBV7-8
CASSLAGGRIDNEQFF
>TRBV20-1
CSARARGYTF
>TRBV5-4
CASSSKTGVNEKLFF
>TRBV15
CATSRGTALSYEQYF
>TRBV5-5
CASSLEHWRNEKLFF
>TRBV6-4
CASSDGATDTQYF
>TRBV6-5
CASSYSGGTQYF